This T cell receptor beta chain was identified in a study of cytomegalovirus exposure and HLA in healthy donors. Study-level points and caveats: CMV antigen specificity was confirmed in vitro for three CMV-associated chains.

PCR employed 60 Vbeta and 13 Jbeta primers. Generated by immunoSEQ multiplex PCR, the TCRdb table keeps only in-frame clones and is missing some. The sample has roughly 110,000 clones; about four fifths are singletons. A note on this clone: The antigen remains undetermined.

The CDR3 covers 17 residues. The ends lost 5 bases at V and 3 bases at J; junction bases unmatched: 6. Germline CDR1 and CDR2: SGHTA and FQGTGA. Material for sequencing was PBMCs. This chain uses TRBV7-3 with TRBJ2-1, with TRBD2 matching over 14 bases. The clonotype originates from a man under 40 in good health and CMV-seropositive. The DNA of the CDR3 is TGTGCCAGCAGCCGACTAGCGGGGGGGGCCAGCTACAATGAGCAGTTCTTC. This gives the protein CASSRLAGGASYNEQFF.